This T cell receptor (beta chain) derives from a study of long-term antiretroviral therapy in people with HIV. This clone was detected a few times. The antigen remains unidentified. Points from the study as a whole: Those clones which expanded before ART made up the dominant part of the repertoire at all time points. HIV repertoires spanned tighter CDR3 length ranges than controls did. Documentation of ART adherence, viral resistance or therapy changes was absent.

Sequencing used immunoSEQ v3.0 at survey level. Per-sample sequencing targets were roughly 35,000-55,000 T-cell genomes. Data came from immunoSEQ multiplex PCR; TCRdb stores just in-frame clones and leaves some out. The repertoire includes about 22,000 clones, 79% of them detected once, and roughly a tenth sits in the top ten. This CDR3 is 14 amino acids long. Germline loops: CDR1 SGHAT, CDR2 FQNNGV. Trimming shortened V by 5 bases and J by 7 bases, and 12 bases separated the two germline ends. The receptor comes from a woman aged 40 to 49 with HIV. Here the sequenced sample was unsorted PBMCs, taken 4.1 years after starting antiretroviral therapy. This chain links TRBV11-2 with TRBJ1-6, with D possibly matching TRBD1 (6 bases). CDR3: CASSQGQTNSPLHF. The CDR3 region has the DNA TGTGCCAGCAGCCAAGGACAGACCAATTCACCCCTCCACTTT. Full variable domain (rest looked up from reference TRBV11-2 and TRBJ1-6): EAGVAQSPRYKIIEKRQSVAFWCNPISGHATLYWYQQILGQGPKLLIQFQNNGVVDDSQLPKDRFSAERLKGVDSTLKIQPAKLEDSAVYLCASSQGQTNSPLHFGNGTRLTVT.